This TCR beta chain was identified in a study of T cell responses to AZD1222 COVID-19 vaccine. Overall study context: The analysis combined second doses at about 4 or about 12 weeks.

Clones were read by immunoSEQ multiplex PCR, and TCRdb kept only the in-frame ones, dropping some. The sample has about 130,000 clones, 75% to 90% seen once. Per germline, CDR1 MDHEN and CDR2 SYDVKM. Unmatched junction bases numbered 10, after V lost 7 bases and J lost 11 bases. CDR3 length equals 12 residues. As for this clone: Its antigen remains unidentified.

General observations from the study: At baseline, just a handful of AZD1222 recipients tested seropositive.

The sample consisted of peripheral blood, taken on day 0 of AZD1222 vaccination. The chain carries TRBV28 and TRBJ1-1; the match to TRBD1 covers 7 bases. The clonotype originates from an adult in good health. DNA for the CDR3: TGTGCCAGCACTTCCCCAGGGGGGGCGGCTTTCTTT. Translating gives CASTSPGGAAFF. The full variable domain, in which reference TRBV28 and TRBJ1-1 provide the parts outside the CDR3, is DVKVTQSSRYLVKRTGEKVFLECVQDMDHENMFWYRQDPGLGLRLIYFSYDVKMKEKGDIPEGYSVSREKKERFSLILESASTNQTSMYLCASTSPGGAAFFGQGTRLTVV.